This T cell receptor (beta chain) comes out of a study of beta chain features in type 1 diabetes. As for the study in general: Across every sample, around 98 million sorted cells were examined in total. Study observations and caveats: In these data, an HLA type influence on TCRB rearrangement remained unresolved.

CDR1 is SNHLY and CDR2 is FYNNEI in the germline V gene. Trimming removed 4 bases from V and 1 base from J, with 15 bases in between. This CDR3 has 16 residues. All of the isolated RNA was reverse transcribed, so expressed TCRB transcripts were sequenced. Assay used: immunoSEQ multiplex PCR; TCRdb lists only in-frame clones, some missing. The sample holds a few hundred thousand clones, around 13% seen once. There are a few counts of this clone. Its antigen is as yet unknown. Each sorted fraction was over 98% pure. This sequence joins TRBV2 and TRBJ2-3, with no clear D. This receptor was identified in a man between 18 and 29 years old in good health. The sample taken for sequencing was naive CD4+ T cells from blood. CDR3 nucleotides: TGTGCCAGCAGTGGGGCACTCTTAAGTCGCACAGATACGCAGTATTTT. It is translated as CASSGALLSRTDTQYF.